Each of the 14 T cell receptor beta chains below was sequenced from the same sample in a study of cytomegalovirus exposure and HLA in healthy donors. The PCR had 60 Vbeta and 13 Jbeta primers. Here immunoSEQ multiplex PCR was the method, and the copy in TCRdb shows in-frame clones only, minus some. The sample comprises approximately 150,000 clones, 77% of which are singletons, and less than 4.5% rests with the top ten. The sequenced material came from PBMCs. These receptors were collected from a man in his thirties or forties in good health and CMV-seropositive.

This clone was picked up one time. The rearrangement links TRBV7-9 to TRBJ2-7; 7 positions match TRBD1. From germline, CDR1 is SEHNR and CDR2 FQNEAQ (reference sequence). V lost 5 bases, J lost 2 bases, and 6 bases stayed unmatched. The CDR3 is 14 residues long. CDR3 DNA: TGTGCCAGCAGCGCCCGGGACAGAGCCTACGAGCAGTACTTC. Translation: CASSARDRAYEQYF.

V usage is TRBV18 and J usage is TRBJ2-1; 8 bases are a match to TRBD1. The V and J ends lost 3 bases and 1 base, in that order; junction bases with no gene match: 5. From germline, CDR1 is KGHSH and CDR2 LQKENI. CDR3 size: 16 residues. CDR3 in amino acids: CASSPSGTGSYNEQFF. In DNA, the CDR3 is TGTGCCAGCTCACCTTCCGGGACAGGTTCCTACAATGAGCAGTTCTTC. Filled out from reference TRBV18 and TRBJ2-1, the complete variable domain reads NAGVMQNPRHLVRRRGQEARLRCSPMKGHSHVYWYRQLPEEGLKFMVYLQKENIIDESGMPKERFSAEFPKEGPSILRIQQVVRGDSAAYFCASSPSGTGSYNEQFFGPGTRLTVL.

This chain joins TRBV4-2 and TRBJ2-3; possibly TRBD2 for D (6 bases). Trimming pared 0 bases from V and 8 bases from J, leaving 9 bases between. The germline V gene has CDR1 LGHNA and CDR2 YNFKEQ. The CDR3 is 13 amino acids. The CDR3: CASSQEGGGTQYF. CDR3 in DNA: TGTGCCAGCAGCCAAGAGGGGGGTGGTACGCAGTATTTT.

Points on this clone: Other DNA sequences from this sample encode an identical CDR3 as well. The chain employs TRBV5-4 and TRBJ2-7; 11 nucleotides align to TRBD1. CDR1 and CDR2 (germline): SGHNT, YYREEE (reference sequence). The CDR3 consists of 14 residues. With V trimmed by 4 bases and J by 2 bases, 2 bases remained unmatched. The CDR3, as DNA: TGTGCCAGCAGCCCGGGACAGGGGGCCTACGAGCAGTACTTC. It codes for CASSPGQGAYEQYF.

The gene calls are TRBV5-6 and TRBJ1-6; TRBD1 is a possible D gene (5 bases). V lost 3 bases and J lost 12, with 16 bases in between. The CDR3 consists of 14 residues. Germline V gives CDR1 SGHDT, CDR2 YYEEEE. DNA of the CDR3: TGTGCCAGCAGCTCAAACGGACACTTGCTACCCCTCCACTTT. Residues: CASSSNGHLLPLHF.

This clone was seen a few times. The chain recombines TRBV11-2 with TRBJ2-2; D perhaps matches TRBD2 (7 bases). Trimming took 4 bases from V and 6 from J, leaving 15 bases between them. The germline gives CDR1 SGHAT, CDR2 FQNNGV. The CDR3 has 15 amino acids. The CDR3 is CASSSAVRGPGELFF. The CDR3 DNA sequence: TGTGCCAGCAGCTCGGCGGTGCGGGGGCCCGGGGAGCTGTTTTTT.

The table lists this clone with a count of one. This rearrangement joins TRBV5-1 to TRBJ2-3, with 9 nucleotides matching TRBD2. The CDR3 totals 17 residues. CDR1 is SGHRS and CDR2 is YFSETQ in the germline V gene. J was trimmed by 0 bases and V by 3 bases; bases with no gene match: 8. CDR3 protein: CASSSRSSGDSTDTQYF. The CDR3 nucleotides read TGCGCCAGCAGCTCCCGTTCTAGCGGGGATAGCACAGATACGCAGTATTTT. The variable domain in full, with the rest retrieved from reference TRBV5-1 and TRBJ2-3, is KAGVTQTPRYLIKTRGQQVTLSCSPISGHRSVSWYQQTPGQGLQFLFEYFSETQRNKGNFPGRFSGRQFSNSRSEMNVSTLELGDSALYLCASSSRSSGDSTDTQYFGPGTRLTVL.

This clone was found a few times. This chain connects TRBV2 to TRBJ2-1; 8 bases match TRBD2. With 6 bases clipped from V and 10 bases from J, the junction kept 11 bases outside the gene matches. Germline V gene lookup returns CDR1 SNHLY and CDR2 FYNNEI. CDR3 length: 14 residues. As DNA, the CDR3 is TGTGCCAGCAGACGGGGGGGTCCCTACCCCGAGCAGTTCTTC. Its protein is CASRRGGPYPEQFF.

The V call is TRBV28, the J call TRBJ2-3; 9 bases align to TRBD1. CDR1 is MDHEN and CDR2 is SYDVKM in the germline V gene. The trim removed 8 bases at V and 1 base at J, leaving 16 bases unmatched. The CDR3 is made up of 18 amino acids. Written as DNA, the CDR3 is TGTGCCAGCGATAGTTCCTATAGCTGGACAGGGGGCACAGATACGCAGTATTTT. This encodes CASDSSYSWTGGTDTQYF.

This sequence joins TRBV25-1 and TRBJ2-7; TRBD1 might be the D (6 bases). Trimming took 5 bases from V and 6 from J, leaving 23 bases between them. CDR1 and CDR2 from the germline V gene are MGHDK and SYGVNS. The CDR3 has 16 residues. The CDR3 sequence is CASSRESGTPYPEQYF. CDR3 in DNA: TGTGCCAGCAGTCGCGAATCCGGGACACCCTACCCCGAGCAGTACTTC.

V usage is TRBV4-1 and J usage is TRBJ2-7; D remains unclear. This CDR3 is 13 amino acids long. The germline V gene has CDR1 MGHRA and CDR2 YSYEKL. The ends were cut back, 3 bases at V and 5 bases at J, with 11 bases in the middle. This CDR3 is CASSHSHMDEQYF. The DNA for the CDR3 is TGCGCCAGCAGCCACTCGCACATGGACGAGCAGTACTTC.

The chain links TRBV5-5 to TRBJ2-2; TRBD2 might be the D (5 bases). The germline V gene encodes CDR1 SGHKS and CDR2 YYEKEE (reference sequence). There are 15 residues in the CDR3. V was pared by 2 bases and J by 3 bases, with 11 bases between. The CDR3 DNA reads as TGTGCCAGCAGCTTTCGGGCGGAGGACACCGGGGAGCTGTTTTTT. Protein product: CASSFRAEDTGELFF.

The chain uses TRBV6-5 and TRBJ2-7; 7 bases are a match to TRBD1. In germline, CDR1 is MNHEY, CDR2 SVGAGI. V was pared by 5 bases and J by 5 bases, with 6 bases of the junction left unmatched. There are 13 residues in the CDR3. CDR3 protein: CASSKPGTDEQYF. CDR3 DNA sequence: TGTGCCAGCAGTAAACCCGGGACAGACGAGCAGTACTTC.

V and J are TRBV28 and TRBJ1-4; TRBD1 matches at 7 bases. The CDR3 extends over 16 amino acids. The V gene end was trimmed by 5 bases and the J gene end by 8 bases; junction bases not matched to a gene: 14. Germline V lookup: CDR1 MDHEN, CDR2 SYDVKM. The CDR3 DNA follows: TGTGCCAGCAGTCCAGGTACCTGGGCAGGGGGAGAAAAACTGTTTTTT. Amino acids: CASSPGTWAGGEKLFF.